This T cell receptor beta chain was recorded in a study of blood T cell repertoires in COVID-19. The germline gives CDR1 SGHTA, CDR2 FQGNSA. The CDR3 has 15 residues. The V gene lost 1 base and the J gene lost 4 bases, with 13 bases spanning the gap. This clone has just one count. The data were produced by immunoSEQ multiplex PCR, yet TCRdb's version contains in-frame clones alone and is incomplete. This table holds around 300,000 clones, around 87% found once. The V call is TRBV7-2, the J call TRBJ1-2; D uncertain. Sequencing was done on a sample of peripheral blood. The clonotype comes from a man aged 45-65 years with active or convalescent COVID-19. CDR3 loop: CASSLDSGSIYGYTF. The CDR3 region has the DNA TGTGCCAGCAGCTTAGACTCAGGCAGTATCTATGGCTACACCTTC.